This TCR beta chain stems from a study of blood T cells in healthy people across ages. This CDR3 comprises 14 residues. Trimming took off 4 bases at V and 1 base at J, with 10 bases between the two ends. Germline loops: CDR1 LGHNT, CDR2 FRNRAP. A sample-barcoded 5' primer and a J-beta primer mix were used in a second PCR of roughly 7 to 11 cycles. From the 5' RACE reads, TCRdb called clonotypes with MiXCR, one entry per CDR3 protein. The sample lists hundreds of thousands of distinct CDR3 sequences, about 53% occurring once. The chain combines TRBV12-5 with TRBJ2-5, with D tentatively TRBD2 (6 bases). The receptor was isolated from a man aged 60 to 75 in good health. The sample comprised blood. The CDR3 DNA is TGTGCTAGTGGTTCGACCGGGGGCCAAGAGACCCAGTACTTC. Encoded protein: CASGSTGGQETQYF.